This TCR beta chain was identified in a study of blood T cell repertoires in COVID-19. The wider study: The study drew acute and convalescent COVID-19 samples from the United States, Italy and Spain. PBMCs, B-cell-depleted T cells, or T cells were the source of the cDNA or gDNA that made up the material.

Germline trimming cut 1 base from V and 2 bases from J; bases unmatched to any gene: 10. The germline CDR1 and CDR2 sequences are LGHNA and YNFKEQ. The CDR3 has 17 amino acids. The authors' processing: Researchers report that nucleated cell counts were estimated from reference gene primer amplification. Sequencing used immunoSEQ multiplex PCR; TCRdb keeps in-frame clones, though not all of them. Clone size and V and J calls were adopted from that table, with D and trimming inferred from the DNA. The sample carries about 300,000 clones, around 86% recorded once. The sequencing input was peripheral blood. The TCR originated in a man in his sixties or seventies with acute or convalescent COVID-19. This chain links TRBV4-2 with TRBJ2-5; 7 bases line up with TRBD1. In DNA, the CDR3 is TGTGCCAGCAGCCAAGTTAGGTACCGGGACAGTCAAGAGACCCAGTACTTC. Protein sequence: CASSQVRYRDSQETQYF.